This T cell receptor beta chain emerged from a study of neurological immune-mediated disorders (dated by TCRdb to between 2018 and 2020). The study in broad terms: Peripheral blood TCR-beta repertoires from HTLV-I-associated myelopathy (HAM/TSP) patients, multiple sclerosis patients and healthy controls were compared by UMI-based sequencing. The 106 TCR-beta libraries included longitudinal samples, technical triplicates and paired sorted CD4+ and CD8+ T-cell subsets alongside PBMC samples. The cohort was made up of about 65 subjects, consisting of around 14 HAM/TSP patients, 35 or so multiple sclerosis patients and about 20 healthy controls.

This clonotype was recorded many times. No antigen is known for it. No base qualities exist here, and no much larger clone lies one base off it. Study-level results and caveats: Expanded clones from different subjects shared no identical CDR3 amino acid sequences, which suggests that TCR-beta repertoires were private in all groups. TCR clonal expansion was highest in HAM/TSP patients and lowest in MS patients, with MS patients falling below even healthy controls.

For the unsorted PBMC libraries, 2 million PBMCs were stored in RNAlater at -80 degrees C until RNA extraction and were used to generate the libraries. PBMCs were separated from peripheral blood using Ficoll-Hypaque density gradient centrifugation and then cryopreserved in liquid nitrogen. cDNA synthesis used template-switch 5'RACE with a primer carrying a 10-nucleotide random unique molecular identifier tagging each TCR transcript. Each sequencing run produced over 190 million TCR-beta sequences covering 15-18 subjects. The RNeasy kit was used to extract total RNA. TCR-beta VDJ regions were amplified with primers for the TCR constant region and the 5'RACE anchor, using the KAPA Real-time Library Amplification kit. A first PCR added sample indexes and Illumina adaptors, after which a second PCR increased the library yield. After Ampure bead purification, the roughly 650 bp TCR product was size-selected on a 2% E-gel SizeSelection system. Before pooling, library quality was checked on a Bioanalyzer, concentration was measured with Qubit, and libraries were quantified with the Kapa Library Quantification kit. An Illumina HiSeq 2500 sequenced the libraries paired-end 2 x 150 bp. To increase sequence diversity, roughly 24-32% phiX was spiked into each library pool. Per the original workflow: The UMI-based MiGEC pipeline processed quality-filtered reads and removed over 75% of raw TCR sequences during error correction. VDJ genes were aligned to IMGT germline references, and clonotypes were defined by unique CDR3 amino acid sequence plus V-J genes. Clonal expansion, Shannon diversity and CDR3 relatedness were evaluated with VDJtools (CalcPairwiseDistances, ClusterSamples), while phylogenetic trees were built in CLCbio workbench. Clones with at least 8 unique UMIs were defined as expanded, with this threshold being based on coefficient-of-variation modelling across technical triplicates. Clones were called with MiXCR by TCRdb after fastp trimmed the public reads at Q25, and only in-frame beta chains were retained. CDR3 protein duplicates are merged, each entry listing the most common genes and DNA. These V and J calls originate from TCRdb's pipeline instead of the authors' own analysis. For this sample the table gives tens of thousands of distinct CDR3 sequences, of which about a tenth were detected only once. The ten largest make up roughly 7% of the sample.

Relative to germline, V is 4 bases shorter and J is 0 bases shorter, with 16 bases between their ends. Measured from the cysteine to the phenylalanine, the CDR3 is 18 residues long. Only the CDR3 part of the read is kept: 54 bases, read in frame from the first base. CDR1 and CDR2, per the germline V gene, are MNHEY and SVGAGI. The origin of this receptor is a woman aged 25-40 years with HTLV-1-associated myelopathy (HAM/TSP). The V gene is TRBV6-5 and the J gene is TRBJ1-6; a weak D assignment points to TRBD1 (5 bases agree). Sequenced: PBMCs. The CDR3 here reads CASSFSDSLSSYNSPLHF. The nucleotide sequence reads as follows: TGTGCCAGCAGTTTCTCTGACAGCCTGAGCTCCTATAATTCACCCCTCCACTTT.